The 25 T cell receptor beta chains below were found in one sample sequenced in a study of blood T cell repertoires in COVID-19. The repertoire was sequenced with immunoSEQ multiplex PCR; TCRdb's copy has only in-frame clones and lacks some. The profile shows fewer than 200,000 clones, roughly 90% of them singletons. The sample consisted of peripheral blood. The receptors derive from a woman aged 45-65 years with acute or convalescent COVID-19.

The DNA of the CDR3 is TGCGCCAGCAGCTTAGGTAGCGGGAGGTCCTCAGATACGCAGTATTTT. This gives the protein CASSLGSGRSSDTQYF. The gene calls are TRBV5-1 and TRBJ2-3; 10 positions match TRBD2. V lost 2 bases and J lost 4; bases outside the gene matches: 7. CDR1 is SGHRS, CDR2 YFSETQ, per germline. This CDR3 has 16 amino acids.

CDR3 loop: CASSSTSGRALGYEQFF. The CDR3, as DNA: TGTGCCAGCAGTTCGACTAGCGGGAGGGCCTTGGGCTATGAGCAGTTCTTC. The chain combines TRBV6-2 or TRBV6-3 with TRBJ2-1; 14 nucleotides match TRBD2. CDR1 and CDR2 (germline): MNHEY, SVGEGT. There are 17 residues in the CDR3. V was pared by 4 bases and J by 8 bases, with 10 bases of the junction left unmatched.

V gene TRBV7-9 combines with J gene TRBJ1-4, with 9 bases lining up with TRBD1. The germline V gene encodes CDR1 SEHNR and CDR2 FQNEAQ (reference sequence). The J segment lost 8 bases and the V segment lost 6 bases, leaving 10 bases of the junction unmatched. The CDR3 contains 15 residues. CDR3 region: CASSATGGPAEKLFF. In DNA, the CDR3 is TGTGCCAGCAGTGCTACAGGGGGCCCGGCGGAAAAACTGTTTTTT.

This clone was recorded once. The V gene is TRBV19, the J gene TRBJ1-1; D ambiguous. CDR1 and CDR2 from the germline V gene are LNHDA and SQIVND (reference sequence). V dropped 2 bases and J dropped 0 bases, with 10 bases sitting between them. The CDR3 is 15 amino acids. Here the CDR3 reads CASSISIGMNTEAFF. The DNA of the CDR3 is TGTGCCAGTAGTATATCTATCGGTATGAACACTGAAGCTTTCTTT.

The chain recombines TRBV18 with TRBJ1-1; TRBD1 might be the D (6 bases). Germline CDR1 and CDR2: KGHSH and LQKENI. The length of the CDR3 is 13 residues. V lost 3 bases to trimming and J lost 8 bases, with 13 bases between them. The CDR3 DNA follows: TGTGCCAGCTCACCCGGACAGTTAATGGAAGCTTTCTTT. It codes for CASSPGQLMEAFF.

V usage is TRBV11-2 and J usage is TRBJ2-7; D possibly corresponds to TRBD1 (6 bases). Trimming removed 3 bases at V and 2 bases at J, with 14 bases between. Germline loops: CDR1 SGHAT, CDR2 FQNNGV. This CDR3 has 15 amino acids. The chain's CDR3 is CASSFSGTLTYEQYF. DNA for the CDR3: TGTGCCAGCAGCTTCTCCGGGACACTTACCTACGAGCAGTACTTC.

The J gene is TRBJ1-2, the V gene TRBV29-1; D perhaps matches TRBD1 (6 bases). V lost 6 bases and J lost 7, with 21 bases in between. This CDR3 comprises 14 residues. Germline loops: CDR1 SQVTM, CDR2 ANQGSEA. The CDR3 loop reads CSVGSVGPRGGYTF. For the CDR3, the DNA is TGCAGCGTCGGGTCTGTCGGCCCCAGGGGTGGCTACACCTTC.

The chain couples TRBV5-1 to TRBJ1-2; possibly TRBD1 for D (5 bases). Trimming left V 6 bases short and J 4 bases short, with 13 bases between. The CDR3 sequence is 13 residues long. Looked up from germline, CDR1 is SGHRS and CDR2 is YFSETQ. The CDR3 coding sequence is TGCGCCAGCAAAACGGGGGGACCCTATGGCTACACCTTC. Encoded protein: CASKTGGPYGYTF.

Notes on this clone: The sample holds other DNA sequences that translate to the same CDR3. The chain joins TRBV2 to TRBJ2-2, with 7 bases identical to TRBD2. This CDR3 comprises 14 residues. The germline CDR1 and CDR2 sequences are SNHLY and FYNNEI. V trimming: 7 bases; J trimming: 1 base; junction bases outside the gene matches: 3. CDR3 DNA sequence: TGTGCCAGCAAGGCGGGGGAGAACACCGGGGAGCTGTTTTTT. Amino acid sequence: CASKAGENTGELFF.

CDR3 sequence (DNA): TGTGCCAGCAGCGTAGAACCGGTTGGCTACGAGCAGTACTTC. It encodes CASSVEPVGYEQYF. The chain recombines TRBV9 with TRBJ2-7; D is ambiguous. CDR1 is SGDLS and CDR2 is YYNGEE in the germline V gene. Between the trimmed V and J ends, which lost 0 bases and 3 bases, there was a span of 10 bases. CDR3 length equals 14 residues.

The gene calls are TRBV19 and TRBJ1-2; the D is unclear. The CDR3 spans 15 residues. Trimming pared 6 bases from V and 5 bases from J, leaving 19 bases between. From germline, CDR1 is LNHDA and CDR2 SQIVND (reference sequence). In DNA form, the CDR3 reads TGTGCCAGTAGCCAATGGGGTGGGTCGGGGTATGGCTACACCTTC. Translation: CASSQWGGSGYGYTF. Combining the CDR3 with reference TRBV19 and TRBJ1-2 gives the whole variable domain DGGITQSPKYLFRKEGQNVTLSCEQNLNHDAMYWYRQDPGQGLRLIYYSQIVNDFQKGDIAEGYSVSREKKESFPLTVTSAQKNPTAFYLCASSQWGGSGYGYTFGSGTRLTVV.

J is TRBJ1-2 and V is TRBV6-2 or TRBV6-3; tentative D call: TRBD1 (6 bases). The ends were cut back, 6 bases at V and 2 bases at J, with 25 bases in the middle. The CDR3 is 18 amino acids. Germline V gene data show CDR1 as MNHEY and CDR2 as SVGEGT. DNA of the CDR3: TGTGCCAGCAGCCCCAGGACAGTTCTAAGGGAACTAAACTATGGCTACACCTTC. Its protein is CASSPRTVLRELNYGYTF.

The rearrangement uses TRBV5-6 and TRBJ2-7, with 7 positions matching TRBD2. CDR1 and CDR2 (germline): SGHDT, YYEEEE. The CDR3 has 15 residues. V shed 5 bases and J 5 bases; nucleotides not matched to a gene: 13. The CDR3 here is CASRVIGGSRNEQYF. CDR3 nucleotides: TGTGCCAGCAGGGTAATCGGCGGGAGTCGTAACGAGCAGTACTTC.

The chain couples TRBV5-1 to TRBJ2-7; 8 bases align to TRBD1. The germline V gene encodes CDR1 SGHRS and CDR2 YFSETQ. J gave up 6 bases and V 0 bases, and 8 bases lay outside the gene matches. This CDR3 contains 15 residues. The CDR3 bases are TGCGCCAGCAGCTTGGGACAGGGGAAGTCCGGCGAGCAGTACTTC. It yields the protein CASSLGQGKSGEQYF.

The CDR3 spells CASSPRSIGMTSGGAGEQFF. CDR3 nucleotides: TGCGCCAGCAGCCCCAGATCCATAGGAATGACTAGCGGGGGGGCCGGCGAGCAGTTCTTC. V gene TRBV4-1 combines with J gene TRBJ2-1, with TRBD2 identical over 14 bases. Trimming cost V 4 bases and J 10 bases; bases outside gene matches: 21. Germline CDR1 and CDR2: MGHRA and YSYEKL. There are 20 residues in the CDR3.

A note on this clone: At one of its ends the junction is not consistent with the germline gene, which may arise from a read error. The gene calls are TRBV6-5 and TRBJ1-1, with unresolved D. The CDR3 length is 14 residues. CDR1 and CDR2 from the germline V gene are MNHEY and SVGAGI. The CDR3 DNA is TGTGCCAGCAGTTACTCATTCTACTACACGGAAGCTTTCTTT. Translation: CASSYSFYYTEAFF.

Only one count was recorded for this clone. The chain is built from TRBV11-2 and TRBJ2-7; D is ambiguous. This CDR3 is 15 amino acids long. Trimming pared 1 base from V and 2 bases from J, leaving 12 bases between. Per the germline V gene, CDR1 is SGHAT and CDR2 is FQNNGV. The CDR3 sequence is CASSLGAGDTYEQYF. For the CDR3, the DNA is TGTGCCAGCAGCTTAGGAGCTGGTGATACCTACGAGCAGTACTTC.

The rearrangement joins TRBV18 to TRBJ2-7, with 8 bases lining up with TRBD1. J lost 5 bases, V lost 6 bases, and 3 bases had no gene match. CDR3 length: 12 residues. CDR1 is KGHSH and CDR2 is LQKENI in the germline V gene. CDR3 sequence: CASSDRGNEQYF. The CDR3 bases are TGTGCCAGCTCCGACAGGGGCAACGAGCAGTACTTC. The complete variable domain, with remaining parts taken from reference TRBV18 and TRBJ2-7, reads NAGVMQNPRHLVRRRGQEARLRCSPMKGHSHVYWYRQLPEEGLKFMVYLQKENIIDESGMPKERFSAEFPKEGPSILRIQQVVRGDSAAYFCASSDRGNEQYFGPGTRLTVT.

The chain combines TRBV19 with TRBJ1-1; 7 bases are a match to TRBD1. J gave up 7 bases and V 4 bases, and 12 bases lay outside the gene matches. CDR3 size: 15 residues. Germline CDR1 LNHDA, CDR2 SQIVND (reference sequence). CDR3 sequence: CASSTSTGQLGEAFF. The CDR3 DNA reads as TGTGCCAGTAGTACCTCGACGGGACAGCTAGGTGAAGCTTTCTTT. Supplemented by reference TRBV19 and TRBJ1-1, the full variable domain reads DGGITQSPKYLFRKEGQNVTLSCEQNLNHDAMYWYRQDPGQGLRLIYYSQIVNDFQKGDIAEGYSVSREKKESFPLTVTSAQKNPTAFYLCASSTSTGQLGEAFFGQGTRLTVV.

The chain combines TRBV7-2 with TRBJ1-5; D is ambiguous. V dropped 1 base and J dropped 5 bases, with 12 bases sitting between them. CDR1 SGHTA and CDR2 FQGNSA come from the germline V gene. The CDR3 contains 15 residues. CDR3 DNA sequence: TGTGCCAGCAGCTTAGGGGCCGAAGTCTATCAGCCCCAGCATTTT. Its protein is CASSLGAEVYQPQHF.

This clone was recorded only once. This chain joins TRBV9 and TRBJ2-7; D possibly corresponds to TRBD2 (7 bases). Per the germline V gene, CDR1 is SGDLS and CDR2 is YYNGEE. Trimming cost V 4 bases and J 1 base, with 15 bases left between them. The CDR3 loop spans 15 amino acids. CDR3 sequence (DNA): TGTGCCAGCAGCTCCCGCGGGGGCCTTTCCTACGAGCAGTACTTC. Translation gives CASSSRGGLSYEQYF.

The chain employs TRBV7-9 and TRBJ2-1, with TRBD2 identical over 7 bases. CDR1 and CDR2 from the germline V gene are SEHNR and FQNEAQ (reference sequence). There are 15 residues in the CDR3. V was pared by 1 base and J by 3 bases, with 3 bases of the junction left unmatched. CDR3 protein: CASSLERDYYNEQFF. Here the CDR3 DNA reads TGTGCCAGCAGCTTAGAGCGGGACTACTACAATGAGCAGTTCTTC.

The V and J genes are TRBV19 and TRBJ1-4, with no clear D. Germline CDR1 is LNHDA and CDR2 is SQIVND (reference sequence). V was trimmed by 3 bases and J by 3 bases, leaving 8 bases between them. The CDR3 loop spans 14 amino acids. CDR3 amino acids: CASSIQGANEKLFF. In DNA, the CDR3 is TGTGCCAGTAGTATTCAAGGAGCTAATGAAAAACTGTTTTTT.

In its sample, this clone was seen a few times. The chain employs TRBV4-3 and TRBJ2-7; unclear D gene. V gave up 7 bases and J gave up 0 bases, with 16 bases separating them. Germline values: CDR1 LGHNA, CDR2 YSLEER. There are 15 residues in the CDR3. CDR3 protein: CASIGSEPSSYEQYF. DNA for the CDR3: TGCGCCAGCATTGGGTCCGAGCCTAGCTCCTACGAGCAGTACTTC.

The chain uses TRBV19 and TRBJ1-5; no clear D. The CDR3 is made up of 13 amino acids. The germline CDR1 and CDR2 sequences are LNHDA and SQIVND (reference sequence). Deletions cut 3 bases from V and 4 bases from J, with 7 bases between. The CDR3 bases are TGTGCCAGTAGTATGGGCAGTAATCAGCCCCAGCATTTT. It encodes CASSMGSNQPQHF.